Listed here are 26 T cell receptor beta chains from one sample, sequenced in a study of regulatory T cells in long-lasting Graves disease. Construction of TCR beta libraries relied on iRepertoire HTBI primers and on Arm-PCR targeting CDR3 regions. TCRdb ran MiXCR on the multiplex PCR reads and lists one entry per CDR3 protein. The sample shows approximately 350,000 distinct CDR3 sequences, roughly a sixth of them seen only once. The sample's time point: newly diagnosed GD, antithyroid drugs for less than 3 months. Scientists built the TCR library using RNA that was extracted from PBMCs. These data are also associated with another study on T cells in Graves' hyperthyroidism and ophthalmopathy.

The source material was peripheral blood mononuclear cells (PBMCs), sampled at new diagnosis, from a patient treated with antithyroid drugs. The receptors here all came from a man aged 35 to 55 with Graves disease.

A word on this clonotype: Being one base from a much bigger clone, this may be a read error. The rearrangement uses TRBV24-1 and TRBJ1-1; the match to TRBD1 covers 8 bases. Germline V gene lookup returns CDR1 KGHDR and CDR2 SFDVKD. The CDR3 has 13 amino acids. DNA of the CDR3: TGTGCCACCAATTCCGGACAGGGCACTGAAGCTCTCTTT. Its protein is CATNSGQGTEALF.

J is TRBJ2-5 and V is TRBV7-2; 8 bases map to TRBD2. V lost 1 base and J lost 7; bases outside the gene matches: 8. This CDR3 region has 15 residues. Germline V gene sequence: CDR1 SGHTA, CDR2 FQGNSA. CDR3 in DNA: TGTGCCAGCAGCTTAGGTTCTAGCGGGTTTGGGACCCAGTACTTC. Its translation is CASSLGSSGFGTQYF.

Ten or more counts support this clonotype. In nucleotides, the CDR3 is TGTGCCAGCAGTTGGGGGACAGCGATGTATCAGCCCCAGCATTTT. Translating it yields CASSWGTAMYQPQHF. The chain joins TRBV12-3 or TRBV12-4 to TRBJ1-5; 7 bases are shared with TRBD1. Trimming at V came to 4 bases and at J to 5 bases, leaving 8 bases not matched to a gene. There are 15 residues in the CDR3.

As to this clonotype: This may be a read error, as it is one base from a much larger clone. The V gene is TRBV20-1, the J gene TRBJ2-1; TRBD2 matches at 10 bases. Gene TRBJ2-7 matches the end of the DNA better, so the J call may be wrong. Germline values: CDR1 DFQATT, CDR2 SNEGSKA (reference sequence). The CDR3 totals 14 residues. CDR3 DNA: TGCAGTGCTAGGGCTAGCGGGGGAACCGTGTCGCAGTACTTC. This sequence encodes CSARASGGTVSQYF.

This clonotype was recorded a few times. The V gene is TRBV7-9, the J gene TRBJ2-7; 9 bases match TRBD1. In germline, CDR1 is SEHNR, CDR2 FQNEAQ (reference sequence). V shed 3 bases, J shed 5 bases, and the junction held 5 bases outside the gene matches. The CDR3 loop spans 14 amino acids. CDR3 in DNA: TGTGCCAGCAGCTTGGGGACAGGGATAGACGAGCAGTACTTC. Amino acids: CASSLGTGIDEQYF.

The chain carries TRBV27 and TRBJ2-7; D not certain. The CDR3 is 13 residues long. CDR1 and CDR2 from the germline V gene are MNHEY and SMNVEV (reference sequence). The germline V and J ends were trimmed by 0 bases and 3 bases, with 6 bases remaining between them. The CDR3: CASSLSASYEQYF. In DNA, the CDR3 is TGTGCCAGCAGTTTATCCGCCAGCTACGAGCAGTACTTC.

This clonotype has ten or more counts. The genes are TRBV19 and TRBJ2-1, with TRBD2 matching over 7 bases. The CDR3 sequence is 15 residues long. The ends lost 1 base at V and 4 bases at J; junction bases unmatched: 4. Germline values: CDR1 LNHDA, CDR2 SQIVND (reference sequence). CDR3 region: CASSIGLADYNEQFF. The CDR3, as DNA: TGTGCCAGTAGTATAGGGCTAGCGGATTACAATGAGCAGTTCTTC.

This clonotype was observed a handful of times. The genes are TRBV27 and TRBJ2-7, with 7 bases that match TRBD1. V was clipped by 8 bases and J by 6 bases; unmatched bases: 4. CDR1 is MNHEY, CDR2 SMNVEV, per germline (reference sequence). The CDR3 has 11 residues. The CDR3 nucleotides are TGTGCCAGCCGTTACAGGGGCGAGCAGTACTTC. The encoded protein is CASRYRGEQYF.

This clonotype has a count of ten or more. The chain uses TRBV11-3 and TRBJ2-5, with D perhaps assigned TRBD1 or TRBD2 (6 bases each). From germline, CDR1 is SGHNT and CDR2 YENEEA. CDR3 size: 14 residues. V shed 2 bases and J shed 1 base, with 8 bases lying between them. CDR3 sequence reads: CASSLPGAQETQYF. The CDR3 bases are TGTGCCAGCAGCTTACCGGGGGCCCAAGAGACCCAGTACTTC.

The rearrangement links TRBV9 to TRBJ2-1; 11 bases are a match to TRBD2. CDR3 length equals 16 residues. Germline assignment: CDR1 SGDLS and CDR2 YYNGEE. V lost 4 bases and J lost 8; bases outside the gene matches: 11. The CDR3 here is CASSPRVSGGAHEQFF. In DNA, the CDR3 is TGTGCCAGCAGCCCCCGCGTTAGCGGGGGGGCCCATGAGCAGTTCTTC.

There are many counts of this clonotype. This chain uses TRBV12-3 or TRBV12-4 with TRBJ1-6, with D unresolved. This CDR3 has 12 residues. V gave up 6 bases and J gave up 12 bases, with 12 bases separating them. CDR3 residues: CASRFQIGPLHF. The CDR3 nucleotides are TGTGCCAGCAGATTCCAGATTGGACCCCTCCACTTT.

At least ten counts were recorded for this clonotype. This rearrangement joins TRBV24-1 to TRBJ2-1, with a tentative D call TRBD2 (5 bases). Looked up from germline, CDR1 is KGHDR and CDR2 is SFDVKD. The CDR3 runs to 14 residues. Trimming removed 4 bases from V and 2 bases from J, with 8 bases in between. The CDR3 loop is CATSERAPYNEQFF. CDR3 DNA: TGTGCCACCAGTGAGAGGGCCCCCTACAATGAGCAGTTCTTC.

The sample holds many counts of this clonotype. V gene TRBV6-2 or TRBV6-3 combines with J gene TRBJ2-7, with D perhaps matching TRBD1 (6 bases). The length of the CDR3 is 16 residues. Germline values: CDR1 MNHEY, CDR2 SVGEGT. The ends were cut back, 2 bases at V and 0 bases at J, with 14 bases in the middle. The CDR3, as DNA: TGTGCCAGCAGTTACCTTTTGACAGGCGACTCCTACGAGCAGTACTTC. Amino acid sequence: CASSYLLTGDSYEQYF.

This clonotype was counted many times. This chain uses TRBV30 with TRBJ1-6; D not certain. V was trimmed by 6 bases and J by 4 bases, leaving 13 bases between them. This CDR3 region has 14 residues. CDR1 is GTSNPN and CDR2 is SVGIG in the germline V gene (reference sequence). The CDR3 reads CACTTAMYNSPLHF. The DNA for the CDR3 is TGTGCCTGCACGACGGCAATGTATAATTCACCCCTCCACTTT. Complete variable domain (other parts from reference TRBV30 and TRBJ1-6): SQTIHQWPATLVQPVGSPLSLECTVEGTSNPNLYWYRQAAGRGLQLLFYSVGIGQISSEVPQNLSASRPQDRQFILSSKKLLLSDSGFYLCACTTAMYNSPLHFGNGTRLTVT.

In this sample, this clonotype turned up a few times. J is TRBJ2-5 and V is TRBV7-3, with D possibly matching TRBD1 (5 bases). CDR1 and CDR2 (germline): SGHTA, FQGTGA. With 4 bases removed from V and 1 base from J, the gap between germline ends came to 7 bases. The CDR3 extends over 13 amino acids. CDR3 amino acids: CASSSDTQETQYF. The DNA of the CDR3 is TGTGCCAGCAGCTCGGACACCCAAGAGACCCAGTACTTC.

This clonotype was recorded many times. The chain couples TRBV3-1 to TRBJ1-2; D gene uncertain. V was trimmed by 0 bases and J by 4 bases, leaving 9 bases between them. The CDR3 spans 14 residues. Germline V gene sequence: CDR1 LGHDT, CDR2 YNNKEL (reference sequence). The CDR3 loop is CASSQEWGLYGYTF. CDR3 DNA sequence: TGTGCCAGCAGCCAAGAATGGGGTCTCTATGGCTACACCTTC. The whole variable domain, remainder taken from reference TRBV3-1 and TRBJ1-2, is DTAVSQTPKYLVTQMGNDKSIKCEQNLGHDTMYWYKQDSKKFLKIMFSYNNKELIINETVPNRFSPKSPDKAHLNLHINSLELGDSAVYFCASSQEWGLYGYTFGSGTRLTVV.

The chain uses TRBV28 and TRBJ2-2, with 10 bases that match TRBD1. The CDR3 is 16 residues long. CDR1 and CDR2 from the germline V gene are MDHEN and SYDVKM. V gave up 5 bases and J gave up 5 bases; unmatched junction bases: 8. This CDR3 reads CASSPPGQGGTGELFF. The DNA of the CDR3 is TGTGCCAGCAGTCCACCCGGACAGGGGGGGACCGGGGAGCTGTTTTTT. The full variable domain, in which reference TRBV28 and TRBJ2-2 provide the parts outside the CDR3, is DVKVTQSSRYLVKRTGEKVFLECVQDMDHENMFWYRQDPGLGLRLIYFSYDVKMKEKGDIPEGYSVSREKKERFSLILESASTNQTSMYLCASSPPGQGGTGELFFGEGSRLTVL.

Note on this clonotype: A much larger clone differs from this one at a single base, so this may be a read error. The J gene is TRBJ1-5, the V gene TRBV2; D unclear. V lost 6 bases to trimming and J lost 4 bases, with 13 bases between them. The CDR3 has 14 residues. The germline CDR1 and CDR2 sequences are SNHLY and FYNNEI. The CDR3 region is CASREDSGNQPQHF. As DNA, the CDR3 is TGTGCCAGCAGAGAGGATTCGGGGAATCAGCCCCAGCATTTT.

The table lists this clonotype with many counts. The CDR3: CASNQGAQGQGNQPQHF. CDR3 sequence (DNA): TGTGCCAGCAACCAAGGGGCCCAGGGGCAGGGCAATCAGCCCCAGCATTTT. This sequence joins TRBV28 and TRBJ1-5; D is possibly TRBD1 (6 bases). V lost 7 bases to trimming and J lost 2 bases, with 21 bases between them. This CDR3 is built from 17 residues. The germline V gene encodes CDR1 MDHEN and CDR2 SYDVKM.

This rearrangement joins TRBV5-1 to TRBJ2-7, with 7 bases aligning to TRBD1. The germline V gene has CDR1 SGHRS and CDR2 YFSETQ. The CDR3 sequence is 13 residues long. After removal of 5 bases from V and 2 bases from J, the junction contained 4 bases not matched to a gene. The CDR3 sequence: CASRWDSPYEQYF. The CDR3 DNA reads TGCGCCAGCAGGTGGGACAGCCCCTACGAGCAGTACTTC.

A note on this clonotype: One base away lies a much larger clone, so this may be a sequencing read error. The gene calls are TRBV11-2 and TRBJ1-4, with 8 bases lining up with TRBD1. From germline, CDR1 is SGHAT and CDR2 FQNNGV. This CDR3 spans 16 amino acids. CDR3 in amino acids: CASRLGHRQGPEKLFF. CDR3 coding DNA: TGTGCCAGCAGGTTAGGGCATAGACAGGGGCCTGAAAAACTGTTTTTT.

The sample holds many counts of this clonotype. The CDR3 sequence: CASSQARWGRGGTEAFF. CDR3 in DNA: TGTGCCAGCAGCCAAGCCCGCTGGGGCAGGGGAGGGACTGAAGCTTTCTTT. The rearrangement joins TRBV3-1 to TRBJ1-1, with a possible D match to TRBD1 (6 bases). Trimming shortened V by 1 base and J by 5 bases, and 20 bases separated the two germline ends. Germline V gives CDR1 LGHDT, CDR2 YNNKEL (reference sequence). The CDR3 runs 17 residues.

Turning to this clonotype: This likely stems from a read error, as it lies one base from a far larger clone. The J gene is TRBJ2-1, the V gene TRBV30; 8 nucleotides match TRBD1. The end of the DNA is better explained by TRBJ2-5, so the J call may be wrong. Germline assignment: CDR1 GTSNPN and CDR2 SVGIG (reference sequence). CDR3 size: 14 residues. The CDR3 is CAWTRQGAPGTQYF. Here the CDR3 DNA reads TGTGCCTGGACGCGCCAGGGGGCTCCAGGGACCCAGTACTTC.

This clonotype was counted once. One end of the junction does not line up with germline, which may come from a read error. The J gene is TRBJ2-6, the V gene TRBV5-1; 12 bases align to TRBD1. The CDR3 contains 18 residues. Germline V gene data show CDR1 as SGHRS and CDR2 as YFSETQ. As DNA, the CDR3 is TGCGTCAGCAGCTTGCGTGGGACAGGGGGCTCCGGGGCCAACGTCCTGACTTTC. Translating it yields CVSSLRGTGGSGANVLTF. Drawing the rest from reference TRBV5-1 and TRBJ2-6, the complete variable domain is KAGVTQTPRYLIKTRGQQVTLSCSPISGHRSVSWYQQTPGQGLQFLFEYFSETQRNKGNFPGRFSGRQFSNSRSEMNVSTLELGDSALYLCVSSLRGTGGSGANVLTFGAGSRLTVL.

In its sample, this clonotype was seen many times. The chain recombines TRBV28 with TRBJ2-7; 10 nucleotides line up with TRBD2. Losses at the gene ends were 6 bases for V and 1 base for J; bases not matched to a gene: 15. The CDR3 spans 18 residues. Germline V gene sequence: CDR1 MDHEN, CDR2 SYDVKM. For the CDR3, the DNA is TGTGCCAGCAGGGGAAGCGGGGGGGGCACTCTTACTTCCTACGAGCAGTACTTC. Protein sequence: CASRGSGGGTLTSYEQYF.

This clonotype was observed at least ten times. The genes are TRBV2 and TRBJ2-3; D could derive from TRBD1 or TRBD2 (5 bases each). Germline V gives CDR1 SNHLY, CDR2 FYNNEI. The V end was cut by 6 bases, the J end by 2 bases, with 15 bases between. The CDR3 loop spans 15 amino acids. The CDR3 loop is CASRRGPQATDTQYF. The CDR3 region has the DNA TGTGCCAGCAGGAGGGGCCCCCAAGCCACAGATACGCAGTATTTT.